This T cell receptor beta chain was observed in a study of OX40 agonist ivuxolimab in advanced cancers. Study-wide context: As their treatment, patients were administered ivuxolimab, an agonistic anti-OX40 (CD134) antibody. General study points: Antigens targeted by the expanded peripheral T cells were not determined.

V was cut by 2 bases and J by 5 bases, with 16 bases left in between. The V gene's germline CDR1 is SGHRS and CDR2 YFSETQ. There are 16 residues in the CDR3. In the case of this clone: Its antigen is not known.

Sequencing used immunoSEQ multiplex PCR; TCRdb keeps in-frame clones, though not all of them. Seen here are approximately 96,000 clones, roughly 87% observed once, and the top ten hold around 1.5%. The clonotype originates from an adult with an advanced solid tumor such as melanoma, head and neck, liver or kidney cancer. This chain connects TRBV5-1 to TRBJ2-2; D possibly corresponds to TRBD1 (5 bases). Sequenced material: CD4+ or CD8+ T cells sorted from blood, taken in a trial of the OX40 agonist ivuxolimab. CDR3 loop: CASSFTGRVETGELFF. The CDR3 DNA reads as TGCGCCAGCAGCTTTACAGGCAGGGTCGAAACCGGGGAGCTGTTTTTT.